This is a list of T cell receptor beta chains from one sample in a study of T cell responses to AZD1222 COVID-19 vaccine. Only in-frame clones appear in the TCRdb table, and some are missing; sequencing was by immunoSEQ multiplex PCR. Among around 160,000 clones listed, 85% to 95% were seen once. Sequences were derived from peripheral blood, sampled 28 days after the second AZD1222 dose. Receptors originate from an adult who received the AZD1222 COVID-19 vaccine. CDR3s include the opening cysteine and the closing phenylalanine or tryptophan. D genes are given only for firm matches. Clone size is not always given. Where it is, it says once, few, many or a class for expanded clones.

V	size	J	D	CDR3	DNA
TRBV10-3	NA	TRBJ2-1	NA	CAIRELSSSSYNEQFF	TGTGCCATCAGGGAACTATCTTCGAGCTCCTACAATGAGCAGTTCTTC
TRBV12-5	NA	TRBJ1-5	NA	CASGLGPQAQHF	TGTGCTAGTGGCCTCGGGCCCCAGGCCCAGCATTTT
TRBV30	NA	TRBJ2-3	NA	CAWRRGTTDTQYF	TGTGCCTGGCGCAGGGGAACGACAGATACGCAGTATTTT
TRBV5-8	once	TRBJ1-5	NA	CASSLEGAPLGPQHF	TGTGCCAGCAGCTTGGAAGGCGCTCCCCTAGGGCCCCAGCATTTT
TRBV6-5	NA	TRBJ1-1	NA	CASSPGGREAFF	TGTGCCAGCAGTCCGGGGGGACGTGAAGCTTTCTTT
TRBV11-3	NA	TRBJ2-1	TRBD2	CASSLAPLAGDQLCEQFF	TGTGCCAGCAGCTTAGCTCCTCTAGCGGGAGACCAATTGTGTGAGCAGTTCTTC
TRBV6-2/TRBV6-3	NA	TRBJ2-5	TRBD1	CASTPGGQETQYF	TGTGCCAGCACCCCAGGGGGCCAAGAGACCCAGTACTTC
TRBV24-1	NA	TRBJ1-2	NA	CATSEGDYGYTF	TGTGCCACCAGTGAAGGGGACTATGGCTACACCTTC
TRBV6-5	NA	TRBJ2-1	NA	CASSSGYNEQFF	TGTGCCAGCAGTTCGGGGTACAATGAGCAGTTCTTC
TRBV30	NA	TRBJ1-5	NA	CAWSLPGSSNQPQHF	TGTGCCTGGAGTCTTCCGGGGTCTAGCAATCAGCCCCAGCATTTT
TRBV28	NA	TRBJ1-5	TRBD1	CASRTGTGLGSNQPQHF	TGTGCCAGCAGAACCGGGACAGGCTTGGGGAGCAATCAGCCCCAGCATTTT
TRBV29-1	NA	TRBJ1-1	NA	CSVEDRSNTEAFF	TGCAGCGTTGAGGACAGATCGAACACTGAAGCTTTCTTT
TRBV28	NA	TRBJ2-7	TRBD1	CASSWEGGGFRDEQYF	TGTGCCAGCAGTTGGGAAGGGGGCGGCTTTAGGGACGAGCAGTACTTC
TRBV30	NA	TRBJ2-1	NA	CAWSRRSEQFF	TGTGCCTGGAGTCGGAGGTCTGAGCAGTTCTTC
TRBV2	NA	TRBJ2-7	NA	CASSLRRQGLAEQYF	TGTGCCAGCAGTCTCCGGAGACAGGGACTGGCCGAGCAGTACTTC
TRBV6-4	NA	TRBJ1-2	TRBD1	CASSPFPGQGGNGYTF	TGTGCCAGCAGCCCCTTCCCAGGACAGGGAGGTAATGGCTACACCTTC
TRBV7-3	NA	TRBJ2-1	TRBD1	CASSLTGTGGLYEQFF	TGTGCCAGCAGCCTGACCGGGACAGGGGGCCTATATGAGCAGTTCTTC
TRBV4-2	NA	TRBJ2-4	TRBD2	CASSRPGLAGESKNIQYF	TGTGCCAGCAGCCGGCCGGGACTAGCGGGAGAATCCAAAAACATTCAGTACTTC
TRBV6-1	NA	TRBJ1-2	NA	CASSESGPPANYGYTF	TGTGCCAGCAGTGAATCTGGGCCCCCAGCTAACTATGGCTACACCTTC
TRBV7-6	NA	TRBJ2-2	TRBD2	CASSLGLARTANTGELFF	TGTGCCAGCAGCTTAGGACTAGCGAGAACAGCGAACACCGGGGAGCTGTTTTTT
TRBV5-4	NA	TRBJ2-1	TRBD2	CASSQRLAGVNEQFF	TGTGCCAGCAGCCAGCGACTAGCGGGAGTGAATGAGCAGTTCTTC
TRBV6-5	NA	TRBJ2-3	NA	CASSYRDTHTDTQYF	TGTGCCAGCAGTTACCGGGACACCCACACAGATACGCAGTATTTT
TRBV5-5	NA	TRBJ2-1	NA	CASSISLQGNNEQFF	TGTGCCAGCAGCATAAGTCTACAGGGAAACAATGAGCAGTTCTTC
TRBV5-1	NA	TRBJ2-3	TRBD2	CASSSTSGIYTDTQYF	TGCGCCAGCAGCTCGACTAGCGGGATCTACACAGATACGCAGTATTTT
TRBV18	NA	TRBJ2-1	TRBD2	CASSPLGSGRASNEQFF	TGTGCCAGCTCACCCCTGGGGAGCGGGAGGGCTTCCAATGAGCAGTTCTTC
TRBV2	once	TRBJ2-7	NA	CASREQGDEQYF	TGTGCCAGCAGAGAACAGGGTGACGAGCAGTACTTC
TRBV6-5	NA	TRBJ1-2	NA	CASSSPQGHIDGYTF	TGTGCCAGCAGTTCTCCCCAGGGACATATCGATGGCTACACCTTC
TRBV30	NA	TRBJ2-7	NA	CAWNLGARYEQYF	TGTGCCTGGAATTTAGGGGCCCGCTACGAGCAGTACTTC
TRBV6-6	NA	TRBJ1-1	NA	CASSRGWGAEAFF	TGTGCCAGCAGTAGGGGTTGGGGCGCTGAAGCTTTCTTT
TRBV21-1	NA	TRBJ1-1	NA	CASIPSGQGRTEAFF	TGTGCCAGCATCCCCTCGGGACAGGGGAGGACTGAAGCTTTCTTT
TRBV10-3	NA	TRBJ1-5	NA	CAISEAGSQPQHF	TGTGCCATCAGTGAGGCAGGTAGTCAGCCCCAGCATTTT
TRBV11-1	NA	TRBJ1-1	NA	CASSFGVMNTEAFF	TGTGCCAGCAGCTTCGGGGTAATGAACACTGAAGCTTTCTTT
TRBV20-1	NA	TRBJ1-2	NA	CSAPYGYTF	TGCAGTGCTCCCTATGGCTACACCTTC
TRBV5-1	NA	TRBJ2-3	TRBD2	CASSLALAGSTDTQYF	TGCGCCAGCAGCTTGGCCCTAGCGGGAAGCACAGATACGCAGTATTTT
TRBV30	NA	TRBJ2-7	TRBD2	CAWSGSLAVYEQYF	TGTGCCTGGAGTGGTTCACTAGCGGTCTACGAGCAGTACTTC
TRBV25-1	NA	TRBJ1-1	NA	CASSEGPEAFF	TGTGCCAGCAGTGAAGGGCCTGAAGCTTTCTTT
TRBV21-1	NA	TRBJ1-1	NA	CASPGCRRLPF	TGTGCCAGCCCGGGATGCAGACGGTTACCTTTT
TRBV19	NA	TRBJ1-6	NA	CASSYERDSPLHF	TGTGCCAGTAGCTATGAAAGGGATTCACCCCTCCACTTT
TRBV5-6	few	TRBJ1-2	TRBD1	CASSLMAGGPGGYTF	TGTGCCAGCAGCTTGATGGCAGGGGGACCAGGTGGCTACACCTTC
TRBV6-5	NA	TRBJ2-1	TRBD2	CASSRLAGGYNEQFF	TGTGCCAGCAGCCGACTAGCGGGCGGCTACAATGAGCAGTTCTTC
TRBV3-1/TRBV3-2	NA	TRBJ1-5	NA	CASSQDGGPNQPQHF	TGTGCCAGCAGCCAAGATGGTGGACCCAATCAGCCCCAGCATTTT
TRBV6-1	NA	TRBJ2-4	NA	CASSENPLTHIQYF	TGTGCCAGCAGTGAAAACCCTCTTACGCACATTCAGTACTTC
TRBV15	NA	TRBJ2-1	TRBD1	CATSPGRGSRNEQFF	TGTGCCACCAGCCCCGGCAGGGGGAGTCGGAATGAGCAGTTCTTC
TRBV30	NA	TRBJ1-1	TRBD1	CAWRGTGWNTEAFF	TGTGCCTGGAGGGGGACAGGGTGGAACACTGAAGCTTTCTTT
TRBV20-1	NA	TRBJ2-3	NA	CSASSLGGSLPDTQYF	TGCAGTGCTAGTTCCCTGGGTGGTAGTCTGCCAGATACGCAGTATTTT
TRBV7-9	once	TRBJ2-7	NA	CASSDSSYEQYF	TGTGCCAGCAGCGACAGCTCCTACGAGCAGTACTTC
TRBV6-2/TRBV6-3	NA	TRBJ1-1	NA	CASSKSGANEAFF	TGTGCCAGCAGCAAATCGGGGGCCAATGAAGCTTTCTTT
TRBV27	NA	TRBJ2-3	TRBD2	CASSLLAEPDTQYF	TGTGCCAGCAGTTTACTAGCGGAGCCAGATACGCAGTATTTT
TRBV30	NA	TRBJ1-2	NA	CAWSVLGGGYTF	TGTGCCTGGAGTGTATTGGGGGGAGGCTACACCTTC
TRBV6-5	NA	TRBJ1-2	TRBD1	CASSPTGVVYGYTF	TGTGCCAGCAGTCCCACAGGGGTCGTCTATGGCTACACCTTC
TRBV7-2	once	TRBJ2-7	TRBD1	CASSLTGTGGSYEQYF	TGTGCCAGCAGCTTGACCGGGACAGGGGGATCCTACGAGCAGTACTTC
TRBV28	once	TRBJ1-1	TRBD1	CASSRGTGGAEAFF	TGTGCCAGCAGTCGCGGGACAGGTGGCGCTGAAGCTTTCTTT